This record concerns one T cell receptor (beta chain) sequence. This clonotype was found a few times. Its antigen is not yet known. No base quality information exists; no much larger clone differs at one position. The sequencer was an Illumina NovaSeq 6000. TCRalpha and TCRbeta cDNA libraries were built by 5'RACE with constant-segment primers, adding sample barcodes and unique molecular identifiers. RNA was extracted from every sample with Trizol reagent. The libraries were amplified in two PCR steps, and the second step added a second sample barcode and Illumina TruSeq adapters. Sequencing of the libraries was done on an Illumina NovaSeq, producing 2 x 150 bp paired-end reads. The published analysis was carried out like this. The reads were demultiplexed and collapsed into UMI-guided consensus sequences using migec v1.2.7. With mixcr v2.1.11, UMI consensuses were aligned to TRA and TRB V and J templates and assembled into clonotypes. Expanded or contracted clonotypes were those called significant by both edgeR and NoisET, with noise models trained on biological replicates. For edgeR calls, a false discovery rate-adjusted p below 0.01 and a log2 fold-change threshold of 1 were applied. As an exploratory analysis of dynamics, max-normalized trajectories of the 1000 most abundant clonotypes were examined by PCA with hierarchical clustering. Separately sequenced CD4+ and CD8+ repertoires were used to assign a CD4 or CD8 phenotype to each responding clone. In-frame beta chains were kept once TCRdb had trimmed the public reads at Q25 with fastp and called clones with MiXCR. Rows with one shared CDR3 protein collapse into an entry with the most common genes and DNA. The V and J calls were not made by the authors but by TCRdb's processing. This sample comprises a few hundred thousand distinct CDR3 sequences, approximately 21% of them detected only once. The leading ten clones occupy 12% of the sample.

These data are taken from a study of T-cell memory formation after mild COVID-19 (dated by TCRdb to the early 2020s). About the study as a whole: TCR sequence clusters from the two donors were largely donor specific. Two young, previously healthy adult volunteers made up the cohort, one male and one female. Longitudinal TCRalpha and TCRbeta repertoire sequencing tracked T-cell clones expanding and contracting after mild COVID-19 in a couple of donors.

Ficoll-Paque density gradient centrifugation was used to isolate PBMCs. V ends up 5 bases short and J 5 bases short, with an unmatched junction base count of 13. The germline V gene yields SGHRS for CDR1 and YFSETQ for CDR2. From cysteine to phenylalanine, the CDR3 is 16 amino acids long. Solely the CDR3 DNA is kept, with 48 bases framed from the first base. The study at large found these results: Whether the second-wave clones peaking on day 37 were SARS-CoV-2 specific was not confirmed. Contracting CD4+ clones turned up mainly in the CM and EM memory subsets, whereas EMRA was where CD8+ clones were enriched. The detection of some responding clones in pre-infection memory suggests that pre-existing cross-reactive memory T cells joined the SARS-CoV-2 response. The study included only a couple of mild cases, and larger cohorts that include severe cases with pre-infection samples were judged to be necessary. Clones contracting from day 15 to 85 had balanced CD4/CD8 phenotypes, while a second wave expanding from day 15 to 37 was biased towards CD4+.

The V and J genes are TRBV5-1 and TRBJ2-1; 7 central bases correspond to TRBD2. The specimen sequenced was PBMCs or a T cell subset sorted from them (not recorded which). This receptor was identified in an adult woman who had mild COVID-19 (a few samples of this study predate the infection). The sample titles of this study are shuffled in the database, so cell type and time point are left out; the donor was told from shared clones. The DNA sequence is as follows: TGCGCCAGCAGGGGGCTAGCGGCCCGATCTAACAATGAGCAGTTCTTC. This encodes CASRGLAARSNNEQFF.